This T cell receptor (beta chain) was obtained from a study of CD8 T cells in ankylosing spondylitis. This clonotype was seen many times. Its antigen remains unknown. Study-level results: The study identified a TCR beta motif of several highly homologous variants that appeared characteristic of ankylosing spondylitis blood. Past studies reported some motif variants in reactive arthritis synovial fluid and blood.

CDR3 size: 16 residues. J gave up 5 bases and V 1 base, and 8 bases lay outside the gene matches. CDR1 is LGHNA and CDR2 is YNFKEQ in the germline V gene. Quantitative 5'-RACE with molecular barcodes generated TCR beta libraries. A single record per CDR3 protein comes from TCRdb applying MiXCR to the 5' RACE reads. The sample lists 500,000 to 650,000 distinct CDR3 sequences; about 5.7% were seen once. Input material: blood, either unsorted or a sorted T cell fraction (not recorded which). The TCR originated in a male donor with ankylosing spondylitis. The chain couples TRBV4-2 to TRBJ2-3; the match to TRBD2 covers 8 bases. The DNA of the CDR3 is TGTGCCAGCAGCCAAGCGGGAGGGCCAGTTGGAGATACGCAGTATTTT. Amino acids: CASSQAGGPVGDTQYF.